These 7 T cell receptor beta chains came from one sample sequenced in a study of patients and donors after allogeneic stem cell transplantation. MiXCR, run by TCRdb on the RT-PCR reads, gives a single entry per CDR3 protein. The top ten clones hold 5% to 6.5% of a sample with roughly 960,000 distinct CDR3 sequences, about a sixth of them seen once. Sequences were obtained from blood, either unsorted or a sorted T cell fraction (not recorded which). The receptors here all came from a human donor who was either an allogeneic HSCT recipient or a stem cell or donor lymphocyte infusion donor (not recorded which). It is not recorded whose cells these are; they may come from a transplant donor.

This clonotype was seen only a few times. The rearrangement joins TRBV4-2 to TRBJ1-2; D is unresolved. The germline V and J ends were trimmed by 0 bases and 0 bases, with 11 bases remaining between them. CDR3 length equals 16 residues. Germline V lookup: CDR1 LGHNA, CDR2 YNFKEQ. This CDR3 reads CASSQDLQVPNYGYTF. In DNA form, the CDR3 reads TGTGCCAGCAGCCAAGATTTGCAGGTGCCTAACTATGGCTACACCTTC.

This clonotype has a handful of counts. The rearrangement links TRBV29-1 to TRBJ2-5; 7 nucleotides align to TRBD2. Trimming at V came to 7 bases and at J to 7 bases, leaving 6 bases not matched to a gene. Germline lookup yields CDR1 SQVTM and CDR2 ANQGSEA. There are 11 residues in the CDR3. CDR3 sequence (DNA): TGCAGCGAAACCTCGGGGGGGACCCAGTACTTC. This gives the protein CSETSGGTQYF.

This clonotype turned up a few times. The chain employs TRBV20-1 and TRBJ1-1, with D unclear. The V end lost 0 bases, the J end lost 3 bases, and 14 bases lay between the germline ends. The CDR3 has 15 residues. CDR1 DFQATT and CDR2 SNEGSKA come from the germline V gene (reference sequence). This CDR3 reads CSARDRGDVYTEAFF. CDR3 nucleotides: TGCAGTGCTAGAGATAGAGGAGATGTGTACACTGAAGCTTTCTTT.

The CDR3, as DNA: TGTGCCAGCAGTCGCTCTATAGCGGGGAGGGGGAGCAATGAGCAGTTCTTC. As protein: CASSRSIAGRGSNEQFF. This chain connects TRBV6-1 to TRBJ2-1; 8 nucleotides agree with TRBD2. Trimming took 5 bases from V and 6 from J; bases not matched to a gene: 15. The CDR3 has 17 residues. Germline V gene data show CDR1 as MNHNS and CDR2 as SASEGT.

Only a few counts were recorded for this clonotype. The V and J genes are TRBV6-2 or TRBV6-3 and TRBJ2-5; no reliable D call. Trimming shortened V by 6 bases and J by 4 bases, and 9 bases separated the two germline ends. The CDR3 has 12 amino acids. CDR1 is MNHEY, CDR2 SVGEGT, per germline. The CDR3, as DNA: TGTGCCAGCAGCGCGTCGGTAGAGACCCAGTACTTC. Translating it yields CASSASVETQYF.

The CDR3 loop reads CASSFPGQGRSGANVLTF. CDR3 sequence (DNA): TGTGCCAGCAGCTTCCCGGGACAGGGTCGGTCTGGGGCCAACGTCCTGACTTTC. The chain employs TRBV11-2 and TRBJ2-6; 9 bases line up with TRBD1. V lost 3 bases and J lost 1; bases outside the gene matches: 7. This CDR3 has 18 residues. Germline CDR1 SGHAT, CDR2 FQNNGV. Combining the CDR3 with reference TRBV11-2 and TRBJ2-6 gives the whole variable domain EAGVAQSPRYKIIEKRQSVAFWCNPISGHATLYWYQQILGQGPKLLIQFQNNGVVDDSQLPKDRFSAERLKGVDSTLKIQPAKLEDSAVYLCASSFPGQGRSGANVLTFGAGSRLTVL.

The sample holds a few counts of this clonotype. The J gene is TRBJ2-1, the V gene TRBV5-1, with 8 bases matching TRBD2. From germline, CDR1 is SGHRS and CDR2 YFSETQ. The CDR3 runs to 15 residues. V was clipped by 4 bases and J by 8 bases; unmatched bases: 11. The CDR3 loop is CASSTRRREGDEQFF. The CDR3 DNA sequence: TGCGCCAGCAGCACCAGGAGACGGGAGGGCGATGAGCAGTTCTTC.